This is a list of T cell receptor beta chains from one sample in a study of blood T cell repertoires in COVID-19. Sequencing was performed with immunoSEQ multiplex PCR; in TCRdb, only in-frame clones are kept and a portion is missing. The table lists 250,000 or so clones, about 90% of them singletons. Sequencing input: PBMCs or T cells enriched from blood (not recorded which). These receptors all come from a man aged 25 to 40 who had recovered from COVID-19. CDR3s include the opening cysteine and the closing phenylalanine or tryptophan. A D gene is named only where the DNA matches it firmly. Clone size is stated in some rows and not others, as once, few, many or a class when expanded.

J: TRBJ1-6
V: TRBV21-1
D: .
size: .
CDR3: CASSPRGGSPVNSPLHF
DNA: TGTGCCAGCAGTCCCCGGGGAGGCAGTCCTGTTAATTCACCCCTCCACTTT

J: TRBJ2-5
V: TRBV19
D: TRBD2
size: .
CDR3: CASSKGLAGLTPQYF
DNA: TGTGCCAGTAGTAAGGGACTAGCGGGACTAACGCCCCAGTACTTC

J: TRBJ1-3
V: TRBV3-1/TRBV3-2
D: .
size: .
CDR3: CASSHLRRYGNTIYF
DNA: TGTGCCAGCAGCCATTTACGTCGGTATGGAAACACCATATATTTT

J: TRBJ2-1
V: TRBV7-9
D: .
size: .
CDR3: CASSSIFGEAAHPNEQFF
DNA: TGTGCCAGCAGCTCGATCTTCGGGGAAGCAGCCCACCCCAATGAGCAGTTCTTC

J: TRBJ1-2
V: TRBV6-1
D: TRBD1
size: once
CDR3: CASSEMTGGDGYTF
DNA: TGTGCCAGCAGTGAAATGACAGGGGGGGACGGCTACACCTTC

J: TRBJ1-5
V: TRBV19
D: .
size: once
CDR3: CATTQGRGAQPQHF
DNA: TGTGCCACCACTCAGGGGCGCGGAGCTCAGCCCCAGCATTTT

J: TRBJ2-1
V: TRBV2
D: .
size: .
CDR3: CATQREGGANNEQFF
DNA: TGTGCCACCCAAAGGGAAGGGGGGGCAAATAATGAGCAGTTCTTC

J: TRBJ1-1
V: TRBV12-3/TRBV12-4
D: TRBD1
size: .
CDR3: CASSRGPEAFF
DNA: TGTGCCAGCTCCAGGGGGCCTGAAGCTTTCTTT

J: TRBJ1-6
V: TRBV25-1
D: .
size: .
CDR3: CASSVVGGNSPLHF
DNA: TGTGCCAGCAGTGTAGTAGGGGGAAATTCACCCCTCCACTTT

J: TRBJ2-1
V: TRBV12-5
D: .
size: .
CDR3: CASGLAPGKQFF
DNA: TGTGCTAGTGGTTTGGCCCCAGGGAAGCAGTTCTTC

J: TRBJ1-2
V: TRBV7-2
D: .
size: once
CDR3: CASGTRVAGDYGYTF
DNA: TGTGCCAGCGGAACACGGGTGGCGGGTGACTATGGCTACACCTTC

J: TRBJ2-1
V: TRBV7-2
D: .
size: .
CDR3: CASSPLSEQFF
DNA: TGTGCCAGCAGCCCACTTTCCGAGCAGTTCTTC

J: TRBJ1-2
V: TRBV9
D: .
size: .
CDR3: CASSVARGGYTF
DNA: TGTGCCAGCAGCGTAGCTAGAGGTGGCTACACCTTC

J: TRBJ2-2
V: TRBV5-1
D: TRBD2
size: .
CDR3: CASSFRLAGDGTGELFF
DNA: TGCGCCAGCAGCTTCAGACTAGCGGGAGATGGCACCGGGGAGCTGTTTTTT

J: TRBJ2-3
V: TRBV28
D: TRBD1
size: .
CDR3: CASDDTGEFTDTQYF
DNA: TGTGCCAGCGACGACACAGGGGAATTCACAGATACGCAGTATTTT

J: TRBJ2-1
V: TRBV4-1
D: .
size: .
CDR3: CASSQDRSAWEQFF
DNA: TGCGCCAGCAGCCAAGATCGGTCCGCCTGGGAGCAGTTCTTC

J: TRBJ1-3
V: TRBV4-1
D: .
size: .
CDR3: CASSQVGAGSFSGNTIYF
DNA: TGCGCCAGCAGCCAAGTGGGCGCCGGGAGCTTCTCTGGAAACACCATATATTTT

J: TRBJ2-7
V: TRBV12-3/TRBV12-4
D: .
size: .
CDR3: CASSRTVYEQYF
DNA: TGTGCCAGCAGTCGCACGGTATACGAGCAGTACTTC

J: TRBJ1-3
V: TRBV3-1/TRBV3-2
D: .
size: .
CDR3: CASSLKGNTIYF
DNA: TGTGCCAGCAGCCTCAAAGGAAACACCATATATTTT

J: TRBJ2-3
V: TRBV20-1
D: TRBD1
size: .
CDR3: CSASTGQTRTDTQYF
DNA: TGCAGTGCTAGTACGGGACAGACTCGCACAGATACGCAGTATTTT

J: TRBJ2-7
V: TRBV4-3
D: .
size: .
CDR3: CASSQGFGLTYEQYF
DNA: TGCGCCAGCAGCCAAGGTTTCGGACTCACCTACGAGCAGTACTTC

J: TRBJ2-7
V: TRBV7-9
D: TRBD1
size: .
CDR3: CASSLPGGDRIYEQYF
DNA: TGTGCCAGCAGTCTCCCCGGAGGGGACAGGATTTACGAGCAGTACTTC

J: TRBJ2-1
V: TRBV10-1
D: TRBD2
size: .
CDR3: CASSDYKGLAGSEQFF
DNA: TGCGCCAGCAGTGATTATAAGGGACTAGCGGGATCGGAGCAGTTCTTC

J: TRBJ2-5
V: TRBV7-9
D: TRBD1
size: .
CDR3: CASSYPGQGREQETQYF
DNA: TGTGCCAGCAGTTATCCGGGACAGGGTCGCGAGCAAGAGACCCAGTACTTC

J: TRBJ1-1
V: TRBV18
D: TRBD1
size: .
CDR3: CASSTGTGGNTEAFF
DNA: TGTGCCAGCTCGACCGGGACAGGGGGTAACACTGAAGCTTTCTTT

J: TRBJ2-7
V: TRBV5-1
D: TRBD2
size: .
CDR3: CASSVGLGSYEQYF
DNA: TGCGCCAGCAGCGTGGGACTAGGTAGTTACGAGCAGTACTTC

J: TRBJ2-6
V: TRBV10-3
D: .
size: .
CDR3: CAISGHSGAGANVLTF
DNA: TGTGCCATCAGTGGCCATTCGGGTGCCGGGGCCAACGTCCTGACTTTC

J: TRBJ2-5
V: TRBV11-3
D: .
size: once
CDR3: CASSTTGETQYF
DNA: TGTGCCAGCAGCACAACCGGGGAGACCCAGTACTTC

J: TRBJ2-2
V: TRBV24-1
D: TRBD2
size: .
CDR3: CATRGLAGVSGELFF
DNA: TGTGCCACCAGGGGACTAGCGGGAGTGTCCGGGGAGCTGTTTTTT

J: TRBJ2-2
V: TRBV5-1
D: .
size: .
CDR3: CASSLRPSWAELFF
DNA: TGCGCCAGCAGCTTGAGGCCTAGCTGGGCGGAGCTGTTTTTT

J: TRBJ1-1
V: TRBV27
D: .
size: .
CDR3: CASSSQTTRMMNTEAFF
DNA: TGTGCCAGCAGTTCCCAGACTACAAGAATGATGAACACTGAAGCTTTCTTT

J: TRBJ2-7
V: TRBV7-8
D: TRBD1
size: once
CDR3: CASSLGQASSYEQYF
DNA: TGTGCCAGCAGCTTGGGACAGGCGAGCTCCTACGAGCAGTACTTC

J: TRBJ2-3
V: TRBV20-1
D: .
size: .
CDR3: CSASSSSHTQYF
DNA: TGCAGTGCTAGTTCTAGCTCTCACACGCAGTATTTT

J: TRBJ2-3
V: TRBV28
D: .
size: .
CDR3: CASSFYPPLPGNFDTQYF
DNA: TGTGCCAGCAGTTTTTACCCACCACTCCCGGGAAATTTCGATACGCAGTATTTT

J: TRBJ1-2
V: TRBV12-3/TRBV12-4
D: TRBD1
size: .
CDR3: CASSMGQVYGYTF
DNA: TGTGCCAGCAGCATGGGACAGGTCTATGGCTACACCTTC